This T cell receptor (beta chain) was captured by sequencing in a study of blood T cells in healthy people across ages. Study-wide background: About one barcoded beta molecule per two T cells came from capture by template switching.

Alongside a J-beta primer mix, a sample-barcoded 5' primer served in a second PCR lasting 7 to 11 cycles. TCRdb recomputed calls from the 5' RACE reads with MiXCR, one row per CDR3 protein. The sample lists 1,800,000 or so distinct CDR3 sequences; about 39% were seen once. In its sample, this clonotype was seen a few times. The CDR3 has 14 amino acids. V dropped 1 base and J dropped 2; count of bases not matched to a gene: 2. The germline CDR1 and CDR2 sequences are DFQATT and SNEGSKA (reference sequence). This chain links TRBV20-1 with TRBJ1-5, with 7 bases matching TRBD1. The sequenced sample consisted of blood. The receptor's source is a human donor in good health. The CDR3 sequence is CSARVDRGNQPQHF. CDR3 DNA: TGCAGTGCTAGAGTCGACAGGGGCAATCAGCCCCAGCATTTT.